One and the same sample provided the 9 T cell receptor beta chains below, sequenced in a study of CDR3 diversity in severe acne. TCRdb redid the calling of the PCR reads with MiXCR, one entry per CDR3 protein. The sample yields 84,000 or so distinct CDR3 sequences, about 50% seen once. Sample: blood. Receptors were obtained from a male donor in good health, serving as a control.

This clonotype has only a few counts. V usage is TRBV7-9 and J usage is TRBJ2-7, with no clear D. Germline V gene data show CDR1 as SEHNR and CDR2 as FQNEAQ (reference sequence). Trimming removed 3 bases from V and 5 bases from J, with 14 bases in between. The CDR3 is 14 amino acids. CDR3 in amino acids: CASSLDLHDDEQYF. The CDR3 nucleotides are TGTGCCAGCAGCTTGGACCTACATGACGACGAGCAGTACTTC.

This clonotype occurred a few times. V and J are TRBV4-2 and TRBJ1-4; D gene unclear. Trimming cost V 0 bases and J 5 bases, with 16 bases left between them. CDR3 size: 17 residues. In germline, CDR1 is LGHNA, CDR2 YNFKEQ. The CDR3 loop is CASSQDNEGLGNEKLFF. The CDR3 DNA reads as TGTGCCAGCAGCCAAGATAATGAAGGGCTGGGGAATGAAAAACTGTTTTTT.

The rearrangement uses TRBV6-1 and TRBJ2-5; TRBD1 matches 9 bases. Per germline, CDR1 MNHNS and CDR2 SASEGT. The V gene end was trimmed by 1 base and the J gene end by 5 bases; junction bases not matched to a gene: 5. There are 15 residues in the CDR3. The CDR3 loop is CASSEGTGADETQYF. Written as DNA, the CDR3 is TGTGCCAGCAGTGAAGGGACAGGGGCGGATGAGACCCAGTACTTC.

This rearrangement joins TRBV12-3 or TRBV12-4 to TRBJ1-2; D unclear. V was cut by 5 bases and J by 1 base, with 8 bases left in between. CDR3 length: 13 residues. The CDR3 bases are TGTGCCAGCAGTGGCCGGAGTAACTATGGCTACACCTTC. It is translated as CASSGRSNYGYTF.

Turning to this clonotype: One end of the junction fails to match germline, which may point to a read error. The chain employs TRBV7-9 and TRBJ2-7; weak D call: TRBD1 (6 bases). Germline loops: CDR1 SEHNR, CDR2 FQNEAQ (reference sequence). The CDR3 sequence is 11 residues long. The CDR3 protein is CASSRGGQTSF. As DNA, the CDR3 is TGTGCCAGCAGCCGTGGGGGACAAACCTCCTTC.

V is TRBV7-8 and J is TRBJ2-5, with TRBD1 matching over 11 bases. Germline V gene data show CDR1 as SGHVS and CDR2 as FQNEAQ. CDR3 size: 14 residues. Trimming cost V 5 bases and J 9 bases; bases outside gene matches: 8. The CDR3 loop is CASSGTGGGQPQYF. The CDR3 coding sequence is TGTGCCAGCAGCGGGACAGGGGGAGGGCAGCCCCAGTACTTC.

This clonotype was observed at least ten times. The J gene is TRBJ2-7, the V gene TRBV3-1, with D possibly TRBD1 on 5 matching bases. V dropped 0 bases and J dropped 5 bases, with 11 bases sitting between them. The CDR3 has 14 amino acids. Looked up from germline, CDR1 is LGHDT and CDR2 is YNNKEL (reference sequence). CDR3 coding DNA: TGTGCCAGCAGCCAAGAAGGGGCGATACACGAGCAGTACTTC. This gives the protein CASSQEGAIHEQYF.

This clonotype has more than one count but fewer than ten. The CDR3: CASSEFAGMNTEAFF. The CDR3 DNA reads TGTGCCAGCAGTGAATTTGCAGGGATGAACACTGAAGCTTTCTTT. The V call is TRBV25-1, the J call TRBJ1-1, with D perhaps TRBD1 (5 bases). The CDR3 extends over 15 amino acids. Between the trimmed V and J ends, which lost 1 base and 0 bases, there was a span of 9 bases. Germline lookup yields CDR1 MGHDK and CDR2 SYGVNS.

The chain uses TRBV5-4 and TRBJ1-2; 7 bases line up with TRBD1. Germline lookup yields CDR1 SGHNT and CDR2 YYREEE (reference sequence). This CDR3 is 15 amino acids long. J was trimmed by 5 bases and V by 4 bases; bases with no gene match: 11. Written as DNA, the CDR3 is TGTGCCAGCAGCGGCTCTCCGGGACAGTCTTATGGCTACACCTTC. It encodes CASSGSPGQSYGYTF.